This T cell receptor beta chain originates from a study of cytomegalovirus exposure and HLA in healthy donors. The study, taken as a whole, reports: Across donors, most TCRs were seen rarely, yet some public ones were widespread.

With regard to this clone: Its specificity is unknown.

TCRdb keeps only in-frame clones here, not all; method: immunoSEQ multiplex PCR. The sample has some 100,000 clones; about 91% are singletons. CDR3 length: 14 amino acids. With 4 bases clipped from V and 4 bases from J, the junction kept 4 bases outside the gene matches. CDR1 and CDR2 (germline): SGHRS, YFSETQ. The chain is built from TRBV5-1 and TRBJ2-3; 9 bases agree with TRBD2. Material: PBMCs. The source of this sequence is a man between 18 and 35 years old in good health and CMV-seronegative. The chain's CDR3 is CASSLSGSADTQYF. DNA of the CDR3: TGCGCCAGCAGCCTTAGCGGGAGCGCAGATACGCAGTATTTT.